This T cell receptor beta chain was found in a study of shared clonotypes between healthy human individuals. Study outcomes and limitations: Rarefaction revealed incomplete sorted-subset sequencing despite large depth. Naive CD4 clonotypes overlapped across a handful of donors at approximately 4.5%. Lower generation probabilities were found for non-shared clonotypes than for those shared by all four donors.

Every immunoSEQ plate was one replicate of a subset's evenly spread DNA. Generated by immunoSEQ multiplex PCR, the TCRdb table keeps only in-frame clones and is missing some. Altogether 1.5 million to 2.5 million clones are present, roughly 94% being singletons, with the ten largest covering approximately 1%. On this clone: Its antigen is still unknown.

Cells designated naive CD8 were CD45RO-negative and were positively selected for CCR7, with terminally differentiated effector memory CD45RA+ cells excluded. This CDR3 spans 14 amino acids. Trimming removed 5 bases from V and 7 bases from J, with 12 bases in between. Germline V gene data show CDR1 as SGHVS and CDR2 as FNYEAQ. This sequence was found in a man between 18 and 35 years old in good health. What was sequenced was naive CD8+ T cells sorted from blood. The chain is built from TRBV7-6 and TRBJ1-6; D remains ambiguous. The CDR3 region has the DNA TGTGCCAGCAGCCCGGACGGAACGAATTCACCCCTCCACTTT. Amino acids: CASSPDGTNSPLHF.